This T cell receptor (beta chain) came from a study of early T cells in non-severe SARS-CoV-2 infection. Study background: The input, bulk RNA from unsorted whole blood, was sequenced, and chains were unpaired.

The protocol attached unique molecular identifiers to individual cDNA molecules. Via MiXCR, TCRdb re-called the 5' RACE reads, giving one row per CDR3 protein. The table lists tens of thousands of distinct CDR3 sequences, 10% to 15% of them singletons. This clonotype was recorded many times. Its antigen is not identified. Study-level results: Matching with VDJdb favored anti-spike CD8 responses (missing private and CD4 specificities).

Germline CDR1 is SGHNT and CDR2 is YYREEE (reference sequence). This CDR3 has 16 residues. Unmatched junction bases numbered 4, after V lost 1 base and J lost 0 bases. The rearrangement joins TRBV5-4 to TRBJ2-1; 7 bases map to TRBD2. The specimen sequenced was whole blood. The clonotype was recovered from an adult who was a healthcare worker with PCR-confirmed SARS-CoV-2 infection or an uninfected control (not recorded which). The CDR3 sequence: CASSLPGGGSYNEQFF. The CDR3 DNA sequence: TGTGCCAGCAGCTTGCCGGGGGGTGGCTCCTACAATGAGCAGTTCTTC.